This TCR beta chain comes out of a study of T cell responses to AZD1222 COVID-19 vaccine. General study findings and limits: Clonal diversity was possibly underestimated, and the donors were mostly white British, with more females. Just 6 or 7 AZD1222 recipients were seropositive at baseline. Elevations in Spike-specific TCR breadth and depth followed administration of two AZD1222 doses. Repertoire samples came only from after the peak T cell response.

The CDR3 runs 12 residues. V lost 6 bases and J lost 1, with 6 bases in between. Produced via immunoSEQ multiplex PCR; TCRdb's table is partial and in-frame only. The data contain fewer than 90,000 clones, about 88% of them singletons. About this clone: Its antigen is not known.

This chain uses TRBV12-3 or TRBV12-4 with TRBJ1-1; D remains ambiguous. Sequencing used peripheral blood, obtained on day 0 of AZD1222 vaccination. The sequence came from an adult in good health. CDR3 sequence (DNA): TGTGCCAGCAGATACAGGAACACTGAAGCTTTCTTT. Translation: CASRYRNTEAFF.